A single sample gave rise to the 23 T cell receptor beta chains below, sequenced in a study of blood T cells in healthy people across ages. For the second PCR, which ran for about 7 to 11 cycles, a sample-barcoded 5' primer and a J-beta primer mix were used. TCRdb re-called the 5' RACE reads with MiXCR, one entry per CDR3 protein. The sample has 950,000 to 1,200,000 distinct CDR3 sequences; roughly two fifths are singletons. Sequencing was carried out using blood. These receptor sequences come from a man in his late teens or twenties in good health.

This clonotype has a handful of counts. The chain joins TRBV5-1 to TRBJ2-3; 7 nucleotides match TRBD2. Unmatched junction bases numbered 12, after V lost 0 bases and J lost 5 bases. CDR1 SGHRS and CDR2 YFSETQ come from the germline V gene. The CDR3 covers 17 residues. CDR3 DNA sequence: TGCGCCAGCAGCTTGGCCGTCGCTAGCGGTGGGGTAGATACGCAGTATTTT. It yields the protein CASSLAVASGGVDTQYF.

A few counts support this clonotype. The rearrangement joins TRBV12-3 or TRBV12-4 to TRBJ2-7, with 7 bases identical to TRBD1. This CDR3 has 15 residues. V gave up 5 bases and J gave up 2 bases; unmatched junction bases: 9. CDR3 sequence: CASSPQGLTPYEQYF. The CDR3 DNA follows: TGTGCCAGCAGTCCACAGGGGCTAACGCCCTACGAGCAGTACTTC.

DNA for the CDR3: TGTGCCAGCAGTCGAGAGGGGGGGATAGATACGCAGTATTTT. It translates to CASSREGGIDTQYF. The rearrangement uses TRBV6-4 and TRBJ2-3; possibly TRBD2 for D (7 bases). V was trimmed by 5 bases and J by 5 bases, leaving 14 bases between them. Germline V gene data show CDR1 as MRHNA and CDR2 as SNTAGT. The CDR3 has 14 amino acids.

The rearrangement uses TRBV5-1 and TRBJ1-1, with 9 positions matching TRBD1. J gave up 5 bases and V 2 bases, and 10 bases lay outside the gene matches. The CDR3 is 16 amino acids. Germline V gene lookup returns CDR1 SGHRS and CDR2 YFSETQ. The CDR3 spells CASSLEPGQGGTEAFF. In nucleotides, the CDR3 is TGCGCCAGCAGCTTAGAGCCGGGACAGGGAGGTACTGAAGCTTTCTTT.

A word on this clonotype: One end of the junction is discordant with germline, which a read error may explain. The chain couples TRBV4-2 to TRBJ1-5; D not resolved. The CDR3 has 16 residues. Per the germline V gene, CDR1 is LGHNA and CDR2 is YNFKEQ. The CDR3 region is CAGSQDWNGRDQPQHF. CDR3 bases: TGTGCCGGCAGCCAAGATTGGAACGGAAGGGATCAGCCCCAGCATTTT.

The chain uses TRBV3-1 and TRBJ1-2; TRBD1 is a possible D gene (5 bases). The CDR3 length is 15 residues. V gave up 1 base and J gave up 8 bases, with 17 bases separating them. In germline, CDR1 is LGHDT, CDR2 YNNKEL (reference sequence). This CDR3 is CASSQVGEGTGGYTF. DNA for the CDR3: TGTGCCAGCAGCCAAGTAGGCGAGGGGACTGGAGGCTACACCTTC.

This clonotype was seen many times. The V and J genes are TRBV12-3 or TRBV12-4 and TRBJ1-2, with a possible D match to TRBD1 (6 bases). V lost 7 bases to trimming and J lost 2 bases, with 8 bases between them. CDR3 length: 12 residues. CDR3 DNA sequence: TGTGCCAGCACCCAGGGGAACTATGGCTACACCTTC. This codes for CASTQGNYGYTF.

The J gene is TRBJ2-1, the V gene TRBV27; 7 bases line up with TRBD2. The CDR3 covers 15 residues. V was clipped by 2 bases and J by 3 bases; unmatched bases: 4. CDR1 MNHEY and CDR2 SMNVEV come from the germline V gene (reference sequence). DNA for the CDR3: TGTGCCAGCAGTTTAAATAGCGGGTACTACAATGAGCAGTTCTTC. Amino acid sequence: CASSLNSGYYNEQFF.

J is TRBJ2-7 and V is TRBV27; 7 bases are a match to TRBD2. Looked up from germline, CDR1 is MNHEY and CDR2 is SMNVEV (reference sequence). The CDR3 is 19 residues long. V was pared by 5 bases and J by 0 bases, with 19 bases of the junction left unmatched. The CDR3 nucleotides read TGTGCCAGCAGTCCCCGATCGCCTCTAAGAGCGGGGAGCTCCTACGAGCAGTACTTC. This translates into CASSPRSPLRAGSSYEQYF.

This clonotype has only a few counts. CDR3 loop: CSADSGTSNQPQHF. CDR3 DNA sequence: TGCAGTGCTGATTCGGGGACCTCCAATCAGCCCCAGCATTTT. V is TRBV20-1 and J is TRBJ1-5; perhaps TRBD1 as D (5 bases). CDR3 size: 14 residues. Trimming took 5 bases from V and 3 from J, leaving 14 bases between them. The germline V gene has CDR1 DFQATT and CDR2 SNEGSKA (reference sequence).

The V gene is TRBV20-1, the J gene TRBJ2-1, with D tentatively TRBD2 (6 bases). Between the trimmed V and J ends, which lost 3 bases and 13 bases, there was a span of 28 bases. This CDR3 is built from 16 residues. Germline values: CDR1 DFQATT, CDR2 SNEGSKA (reference sequence). The CDR3 is CSASPLDVWGEETQFF. DNA of the CDR3: TGCAGTGCTAGCCCCTTAGATGTCTGGGGGGAAGAGACCCAGTTCTTC.

The J gene is TRBJ1-3, the V gene TRBV7-9; maybe TRBD1 (5 bases). Germline CDR1 is SEHNR and CDR2 is FQNEAQ (reference sequence). The ends were cut back, 10 bases at V and 0 bases at J, with 19 bases in the middle. CDR3 length equals 16 residues. CDR3: CATTKTGLNSGNTIYF. The CDR3 nucleotides are TGTGCCACGACGAAAACGGGACTCAACTCTGGAAACACCATATATTTT.

Remarks on this clonotype: One end of the junction is discordant with germline, which a read error may explain. The chain has TRBV27 and TRBJ1-2; D perhaps matches TRBD1 (5 bases). Germline V gives CDR1 MNHEY, CDR2 SMNVEV (reference sequence). CDR3 length: 15 residues. CDR3: CASSFSGGAAYGHTF. The CDR3, as DNA: TGTGCCAGCAGTTTCTCGGGAGGGGCGGCCTATGGCCACACCTTC.

V and J are TRBV9 and TRBJ1-4; TRBD1 might be the D (5 bases). The CDR3 is 14 residues long. Per germline, CDR1 SGDLS and CDR2 YYNGEE. Deletions cut 2 bases from V and 5 bases from J, with 10 bases between. For the CDR3, the DNA is TGTGCCAGCAGCGTCGGGACGGTGAATGAAAAACTGTTTTTT. Translation: CASSVGTVNEKLFF.

As concerns this clonotype: This sequence may be a read error, since a much larger clone differs from it by one base. This chain connects TRBV7-2 to TRBJ2-1; TRBD1 is a possible D gene (6 bases). Germline CDR1 and CDR2: SGHTA and FQGNSA. This CDR3 has 15 residues. DNA of the CDR3: TGTGCCAGCAGCCCGGGACATAGCTCCTACAATAAGCAGTTCTTC. It translates to CASSPGHSSYNKQFF.

Notes on this clonotype: It may be a read error: a sequence one base away is much more abundant. The gene calls are TRBV20-1 and TRBJ2-7; D is perhaps TRBD1 (5 bases). The CDR3 totals 13 residues. The germline V gene encodes CDR1 DFQATT and CDR2 SNEGSKA (reference sequence). Trimming left V 6 bases short and J 7 bases short, with 19 bases between. The CDR3 protein is CSAPGFSNNEQYF. The CDR3 DNA is TGCAGTGCCCCAGGGTTCTCAAACAATGAGCAGTACTTC.

This clonotype was seen a few times. This chain links TRBV5-1 with TRBJ1-4; a possible D gene is TRBD1 (5 bases). With 1 base removed from V and 7 bases from J, the gap between germline ends came to 11 bases. From germline, CDR1 is SGHRS and CDR2 YFSETQ. CDR3 length equals 14 residues. The CDR3 bases are TGCGCCAGCAGCTTGAGGCAGGGAAGTGAAAAACTGTTTTTT. Translation gives CASSLRQGSEKLFF.

This clonotype was observed a handful of times. The chain joins TRBV11-2 to TRBJ2-1; D perhaps matches TRBD2 (5 bases). This CDR3 contains 14 residues. The ends were cut back, 4 bases at V and 12 bases at J, with 19 bases in the middle. Germline CDR1 SGHAT, CDR2 FQNNGV. Here the CDR3 reads CASSSLGLALGQFF. CDR3 coding DNA: TGTGCCAGCAGCTCCCTCGGACTGGCCTTAGGGCAGTTCTTC.

The chain is built from TRBV5-1 and TRBJ1-1; TRBD1 might be the D (5 bases). CDR1 and CDR2 (germline): SGHRS, YFSETQ. The CDR3 is 15 amino acids. V was trimmed by 3 bases and J by 3 bases, leaving 15 bases between them. In nucleotides, the CDR3 is TGCGCCAGCAGCTCCCGGACAAGAAGGGACACTGAAGCTTTCTTT. As protein: CASSSRTRRDTEAFF.

This clonotype was detected a few times. This chain uses TRBV21-1 with TRBJ2-7. TRBV21-1 is designated a pseudogene. The length of the CDR3 is 11 residues. The CDR3 DNA follows: TGTGCCAGCGATACCTCCTACGAGCAGTACTTC. The encoded protein is CASDTSYEQYF.

Concerning this clonotype: At one of its ends the junction is not consistent with the germline gene, which may arise from a read error. The chain couples TRBV20-1 to TRBJ2-1; D possibly corresponds to TRBD1 (6 bases). CDR1 and CDR2 (germline): DFQATT, SNEGSKA (reference sequence). The CDR3 contains 13 residues. The CDR3 spells CSARRHRADERFF. The CDR3 region has the DNA TGCAGTGCTAGAAGACACAGGGCTGATGAGCGGTTCTTC.

The chain is built from TRBV24-1 and TRBJ2-1; 12 positions agree with TRBD2. Germline assignment: CDR1 KGHDR and CDR2 SFDVKD. Unmatched junction bases numbered 9, after V lost 1 base and J lost 9 bases. The CDR3 totals 17 residues. The CDR3 DNA is TGTGCCACCAGTGATTTATCGCTAGCGGGGGGGCCCGGTGAGCAGTTCTTC. Translating it yields CATSDLSLAGGPGEQFF.

The chain recombines TRBV9 with TRBJ2-1; 9 bases map to TRBD2. Germline loops: CDR1 SGDLS, CDR2 YYNGEE. V lost 2 bases, J lost 6 bases, and 21 bases stayed unmatched. This CDR3 has 20 amino acids. The CDR3 DNA reads as TGTGCCAGCAGCGTCTCGGTGGTAGCGGGGGATGTGCCTCTTTTCAATGAGCAGTTCTTC. Its protein is CASSVSVVAGDVPLFNEQFF. The whole variable domain, remainder taken from reference TRBV9 and TRBJ2-1, is DSGVTQTPKHLITATGQRVTLRCSPRSGDLSVYWYQQSLDQGLQFLIQYYNGEERAKGNILERFSAQQFPDLHSELNLSSLELGDSALYFCASSVSVVAGDVPLFNEQFFGPGTRLTVL.